This T cell receptor beta chain emerged from a study of T cell responses to AZD1222 COVID-19 vaccine. Study-wide background: Second-dose schedules of about 4 or about 12 weeks were combined.

Study-wide points: Targeting of unmutated variant regions was reportedly seen in nearly half of spike-specific TCRs. Mapped onto spike, vaccine-associated CD4 TCRs spanned it and were dominant at 160-218 and 743-854.

Assay used: immunoSEQ multiplex PCR; TCRdb lists only in-frame clones, some missing. Of about 120,000 clones in the sample, approximately 87% were seen once. About this clone: Its antigen is still unknown.

The sample consisted of peripheral blood, taken on day 0 of AZD1222 vaccination. The receptor was isolated from an adult in good health.

The CDR3 bases are TGCAGCGTTGAAGATCTTGCCCAGCGGGAGGCCAATGAGCAGTTCTTC. Its protein product is CSVEDLAQREANEQFF. The rearrangement joins TRBV29-1 to TRBJ2-1; 9 bases agree with TRBD2. J was trimmed by 6 bases and V by 0 bases; bases with no gene match: 9. This CDR3 has 16 amino acids. Germline CDR1 SQVTM, CDR2 ANQGSEA.